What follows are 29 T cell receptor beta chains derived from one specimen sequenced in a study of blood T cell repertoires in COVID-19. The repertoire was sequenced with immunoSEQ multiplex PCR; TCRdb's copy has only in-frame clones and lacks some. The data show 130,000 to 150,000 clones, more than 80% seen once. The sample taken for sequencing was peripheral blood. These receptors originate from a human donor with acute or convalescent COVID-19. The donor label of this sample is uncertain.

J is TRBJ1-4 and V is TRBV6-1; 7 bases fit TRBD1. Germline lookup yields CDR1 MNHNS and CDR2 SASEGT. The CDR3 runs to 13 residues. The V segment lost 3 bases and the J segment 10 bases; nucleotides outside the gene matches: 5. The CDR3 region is CASSDTNRGKLFF. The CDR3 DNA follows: TGTGCCAGCAGTGATACCAACAGGGGAAAACTGTTTTTT.

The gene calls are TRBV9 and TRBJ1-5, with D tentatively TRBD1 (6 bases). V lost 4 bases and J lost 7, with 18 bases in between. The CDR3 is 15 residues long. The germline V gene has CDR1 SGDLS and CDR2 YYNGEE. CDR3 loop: CASSLGGVVGQPQHF. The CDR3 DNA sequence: TGTGCCAGCAGCTTAGGGGGGGTCGTAGGACAGCCCCAGCATTTT.

The CDR3 DNA follows: TGCGCCAGCAGCTTGGCCGCCGGGAGCACTGAAGCTTTCTTT. This codes for CASSLAAGSTEAFF. This chain links TRBV5-1 with TRBJ1-1; D uncertain. The CDR3 has 14 residues. Germline CDR1 reads SGHRS; CDR2 reads YFSETQ. The V end was cut by 0 bases, the J end by 4 bases, with 10 bases between.

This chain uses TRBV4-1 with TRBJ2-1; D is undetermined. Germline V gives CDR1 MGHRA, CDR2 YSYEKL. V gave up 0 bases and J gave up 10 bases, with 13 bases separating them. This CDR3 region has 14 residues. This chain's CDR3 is CASSQDHATGEQFF. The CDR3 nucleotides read TGCGCCAGCAGCCAAGATCATGCGACCGGGGAGCAGTTCTTC.

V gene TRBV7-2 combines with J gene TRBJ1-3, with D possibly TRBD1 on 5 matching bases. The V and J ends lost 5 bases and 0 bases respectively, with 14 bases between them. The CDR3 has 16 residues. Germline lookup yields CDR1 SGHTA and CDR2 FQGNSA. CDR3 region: CASSPQVTSSGNTIYF. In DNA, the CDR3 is TGTGCCAGCAGCCCACAGGTTACGAGCTCTGGAAACACCATATATTTT.

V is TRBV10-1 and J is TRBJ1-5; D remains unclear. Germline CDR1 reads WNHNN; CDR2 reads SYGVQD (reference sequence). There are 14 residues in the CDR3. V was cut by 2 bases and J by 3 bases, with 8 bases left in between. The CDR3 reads CASSEGSDNQPQHF. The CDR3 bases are TGCGCCAGCAGTGAGGGCAGTGACAATCAGCCCCAGCATTTT.

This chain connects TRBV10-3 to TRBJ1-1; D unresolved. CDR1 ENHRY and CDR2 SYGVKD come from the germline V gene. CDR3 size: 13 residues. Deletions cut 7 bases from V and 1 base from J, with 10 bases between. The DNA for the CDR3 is TGTGCCATCACCGGGGAGAAGAACACTGAAGCTTTCTTT. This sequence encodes CAITGEKNTEAFF.

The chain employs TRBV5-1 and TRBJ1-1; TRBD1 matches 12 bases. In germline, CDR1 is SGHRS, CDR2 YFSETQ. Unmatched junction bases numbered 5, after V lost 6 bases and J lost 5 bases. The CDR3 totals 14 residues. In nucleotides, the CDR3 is TGCGCCAGCACCCCGGGACAGGGGGCAACTGAAGCTTTCTTT. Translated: CASTPGQGATEAFF.

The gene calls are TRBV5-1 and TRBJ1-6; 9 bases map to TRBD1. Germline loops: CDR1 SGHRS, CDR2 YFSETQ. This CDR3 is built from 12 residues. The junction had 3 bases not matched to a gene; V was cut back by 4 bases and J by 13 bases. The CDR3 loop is CASSLGQGPLHF. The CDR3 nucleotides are TGCGCCAGCAGCCTAGGACAGGGGCCCCTCCACTTT.

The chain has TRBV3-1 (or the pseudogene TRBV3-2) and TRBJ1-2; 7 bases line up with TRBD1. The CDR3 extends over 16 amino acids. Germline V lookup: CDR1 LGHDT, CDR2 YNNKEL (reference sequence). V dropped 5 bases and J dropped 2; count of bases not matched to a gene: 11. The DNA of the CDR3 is TGTGCCAGCAGCTCATACCAGGGGGAATACAACTATGGCTACACCTTC. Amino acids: CASSSYQGEYNYGYTF.

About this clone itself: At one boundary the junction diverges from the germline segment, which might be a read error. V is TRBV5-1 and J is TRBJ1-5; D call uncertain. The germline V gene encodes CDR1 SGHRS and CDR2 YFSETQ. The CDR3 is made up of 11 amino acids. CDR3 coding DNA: TGCGCCAGCAGCACTAGTCAGGCCCAGCATTTT. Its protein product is CASSTSQAQHF.

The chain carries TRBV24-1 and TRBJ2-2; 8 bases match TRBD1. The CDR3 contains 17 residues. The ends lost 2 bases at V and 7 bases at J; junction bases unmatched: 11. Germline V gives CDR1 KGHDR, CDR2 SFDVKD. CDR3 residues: CATSDSDRGSYRGELFF. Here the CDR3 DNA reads TGTGCCACCAGTGATTCCGACAGGGGATCCTACCGCGGGGAGCTGTTTTTT.

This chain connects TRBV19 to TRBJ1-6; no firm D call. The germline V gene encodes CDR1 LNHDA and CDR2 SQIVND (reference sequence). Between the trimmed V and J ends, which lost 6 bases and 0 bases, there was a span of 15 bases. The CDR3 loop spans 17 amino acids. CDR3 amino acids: CASSLNSQSSYNSPLHF. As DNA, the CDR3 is TGTGCCAGTAGCCTGAACAGCCAAAGCTCCTATAATTCACCCCTCCACTTT.

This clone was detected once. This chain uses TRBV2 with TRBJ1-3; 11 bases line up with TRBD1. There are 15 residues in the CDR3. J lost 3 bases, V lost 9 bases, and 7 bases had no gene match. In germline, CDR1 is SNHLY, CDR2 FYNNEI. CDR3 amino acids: CASAGTGGIGNTIYF. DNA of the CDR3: TGTGCCAGTGCCGGGACAGGGGGTATTGGAAACACCATATATTTT.

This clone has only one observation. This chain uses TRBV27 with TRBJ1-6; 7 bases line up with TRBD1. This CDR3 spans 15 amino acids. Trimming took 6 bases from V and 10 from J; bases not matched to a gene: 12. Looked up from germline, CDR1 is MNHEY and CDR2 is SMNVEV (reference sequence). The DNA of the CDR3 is TGTGCCAGCAGAACAGGGGCTACTAGGGAATCACCCCTCCACTTT. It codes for CASRTGATRESPLHF.

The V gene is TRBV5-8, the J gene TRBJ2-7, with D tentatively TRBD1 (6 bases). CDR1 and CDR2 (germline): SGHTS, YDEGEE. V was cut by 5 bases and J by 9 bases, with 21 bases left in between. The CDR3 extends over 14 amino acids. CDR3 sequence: CASSPQGSLGGQYV. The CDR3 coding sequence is TGTGCCAGCAGTCCACAGGGTAGCCTGGGTGGGCAGTACGTC.

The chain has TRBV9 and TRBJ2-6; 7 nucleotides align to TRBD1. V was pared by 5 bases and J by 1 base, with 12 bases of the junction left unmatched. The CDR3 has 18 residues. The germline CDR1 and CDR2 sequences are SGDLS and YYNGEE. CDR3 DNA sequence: TGTGCCAGCAGTATCCGACAGGGTCCACCTTCTGGGGCCAACGTCCTGACTTTC. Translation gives CASSIRQGPPSGANVLTF.

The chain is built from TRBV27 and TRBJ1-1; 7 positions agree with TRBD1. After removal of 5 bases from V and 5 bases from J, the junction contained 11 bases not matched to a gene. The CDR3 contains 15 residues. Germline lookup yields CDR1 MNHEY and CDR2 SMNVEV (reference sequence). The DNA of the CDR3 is TGTGCCAGCAGTCCCGTCGACAGGGCGGGGACTGAAGCTTTCTTT. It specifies CASSPVDRAGTEAFF.

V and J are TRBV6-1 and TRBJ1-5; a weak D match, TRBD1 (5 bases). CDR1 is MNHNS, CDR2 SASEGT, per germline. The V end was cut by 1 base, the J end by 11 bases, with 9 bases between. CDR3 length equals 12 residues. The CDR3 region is CASSEEGGAQHF. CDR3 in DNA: TGTGCCAGCAGTGAAGAGGGAGGGGCCCAGCATTTT.

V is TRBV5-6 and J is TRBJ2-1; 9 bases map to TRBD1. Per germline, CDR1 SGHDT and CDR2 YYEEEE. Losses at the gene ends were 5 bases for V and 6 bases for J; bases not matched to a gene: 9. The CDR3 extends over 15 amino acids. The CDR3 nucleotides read TGTGCCAGCAGGTACCGGGACAGGGAGCTCAATGAGCAGTTCTTC. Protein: CASRYRDRELNEQFF.

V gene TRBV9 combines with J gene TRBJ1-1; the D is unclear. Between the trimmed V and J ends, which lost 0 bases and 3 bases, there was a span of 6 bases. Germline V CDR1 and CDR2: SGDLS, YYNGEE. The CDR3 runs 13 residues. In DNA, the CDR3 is TGTGCCAGCAGCGTAGCTAGCCACACTGAAGCTTTCTTT. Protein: CASSVASHTEAFF.

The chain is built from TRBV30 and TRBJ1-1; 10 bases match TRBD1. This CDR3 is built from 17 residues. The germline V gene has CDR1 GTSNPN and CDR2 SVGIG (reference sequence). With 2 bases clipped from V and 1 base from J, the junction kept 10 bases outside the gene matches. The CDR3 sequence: CAWSLWWTGGSNTEAFF. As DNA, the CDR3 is TGTGCCTGGAGTCTATGGTGGACAGGGGGGTCGAACACTGAAGCTTTCTTT.

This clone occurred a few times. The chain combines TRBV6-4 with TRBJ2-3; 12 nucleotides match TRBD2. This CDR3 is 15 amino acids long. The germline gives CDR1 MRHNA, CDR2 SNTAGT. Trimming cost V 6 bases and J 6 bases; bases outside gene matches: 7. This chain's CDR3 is CASRPSGGAGDTQYF. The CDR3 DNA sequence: TGTGCCAGCAGACCTAGCGGGGGGGCCGGGGATACGCAGTATTTT.

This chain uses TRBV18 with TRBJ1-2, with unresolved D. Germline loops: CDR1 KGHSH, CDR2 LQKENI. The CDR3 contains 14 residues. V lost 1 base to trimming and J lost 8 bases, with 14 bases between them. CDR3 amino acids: CASSPRSPTDGYTF. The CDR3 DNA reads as TGTGCCAGCTCACCACGGAGCCCGACCGACGGCTACACCTTC.

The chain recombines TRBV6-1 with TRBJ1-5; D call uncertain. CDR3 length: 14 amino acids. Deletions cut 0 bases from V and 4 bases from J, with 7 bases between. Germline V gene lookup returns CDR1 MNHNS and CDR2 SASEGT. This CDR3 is CASSEAQRNQPQHF. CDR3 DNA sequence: TGTGCCAGCAGTGAAGCGCAGCGAAATCAGCCCCAGCATTTT.

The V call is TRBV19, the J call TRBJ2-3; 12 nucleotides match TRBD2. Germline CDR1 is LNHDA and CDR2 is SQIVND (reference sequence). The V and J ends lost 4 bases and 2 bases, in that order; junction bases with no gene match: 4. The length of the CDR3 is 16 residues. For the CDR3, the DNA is TGTGCCAGTAGTAACCGACTAGCGGGGGACACAGATACGCAGTATTTT. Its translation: CASSNRLAGDTDTQYF. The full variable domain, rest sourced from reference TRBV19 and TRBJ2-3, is DGGITQSPKYLFRKEGQNVTLSCEQNLNHDAMYWYRQDPGQGLRLIYYSQIVNDFQKGDIAEGYSVSREKKESFPLTVTSAQKNPTAFYLCASSNRLAGDTDTQYFGPGTRLTVL.

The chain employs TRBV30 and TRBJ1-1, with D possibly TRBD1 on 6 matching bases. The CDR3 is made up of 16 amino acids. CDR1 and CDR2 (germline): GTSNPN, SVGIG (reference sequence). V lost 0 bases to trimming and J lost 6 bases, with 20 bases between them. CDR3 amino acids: CAWSVTRTTGDSEAFF. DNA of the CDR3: TGTGCCTGGAGTGTGACGCGTACGACAGGAGACTCTGAAGCTTTCTTT.

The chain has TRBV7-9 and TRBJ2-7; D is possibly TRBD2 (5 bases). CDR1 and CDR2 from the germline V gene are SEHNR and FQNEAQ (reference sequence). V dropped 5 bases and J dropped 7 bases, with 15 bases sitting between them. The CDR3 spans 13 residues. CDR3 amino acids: CASSLLPREEQYF. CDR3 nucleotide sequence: TGTGCCAGCAGCCTCCTTCCCCGGGAAGAGCAGTACTTC.

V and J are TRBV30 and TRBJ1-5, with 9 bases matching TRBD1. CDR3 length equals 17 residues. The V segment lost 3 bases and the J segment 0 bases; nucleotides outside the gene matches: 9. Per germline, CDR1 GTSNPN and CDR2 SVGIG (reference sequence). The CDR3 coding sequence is TGTGCCTGGAGCCGGACAGGGGCCTTGGATAGCAATCAGCCCCAGCATTTT. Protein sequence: CAWSRTGALDSNQPQHF.